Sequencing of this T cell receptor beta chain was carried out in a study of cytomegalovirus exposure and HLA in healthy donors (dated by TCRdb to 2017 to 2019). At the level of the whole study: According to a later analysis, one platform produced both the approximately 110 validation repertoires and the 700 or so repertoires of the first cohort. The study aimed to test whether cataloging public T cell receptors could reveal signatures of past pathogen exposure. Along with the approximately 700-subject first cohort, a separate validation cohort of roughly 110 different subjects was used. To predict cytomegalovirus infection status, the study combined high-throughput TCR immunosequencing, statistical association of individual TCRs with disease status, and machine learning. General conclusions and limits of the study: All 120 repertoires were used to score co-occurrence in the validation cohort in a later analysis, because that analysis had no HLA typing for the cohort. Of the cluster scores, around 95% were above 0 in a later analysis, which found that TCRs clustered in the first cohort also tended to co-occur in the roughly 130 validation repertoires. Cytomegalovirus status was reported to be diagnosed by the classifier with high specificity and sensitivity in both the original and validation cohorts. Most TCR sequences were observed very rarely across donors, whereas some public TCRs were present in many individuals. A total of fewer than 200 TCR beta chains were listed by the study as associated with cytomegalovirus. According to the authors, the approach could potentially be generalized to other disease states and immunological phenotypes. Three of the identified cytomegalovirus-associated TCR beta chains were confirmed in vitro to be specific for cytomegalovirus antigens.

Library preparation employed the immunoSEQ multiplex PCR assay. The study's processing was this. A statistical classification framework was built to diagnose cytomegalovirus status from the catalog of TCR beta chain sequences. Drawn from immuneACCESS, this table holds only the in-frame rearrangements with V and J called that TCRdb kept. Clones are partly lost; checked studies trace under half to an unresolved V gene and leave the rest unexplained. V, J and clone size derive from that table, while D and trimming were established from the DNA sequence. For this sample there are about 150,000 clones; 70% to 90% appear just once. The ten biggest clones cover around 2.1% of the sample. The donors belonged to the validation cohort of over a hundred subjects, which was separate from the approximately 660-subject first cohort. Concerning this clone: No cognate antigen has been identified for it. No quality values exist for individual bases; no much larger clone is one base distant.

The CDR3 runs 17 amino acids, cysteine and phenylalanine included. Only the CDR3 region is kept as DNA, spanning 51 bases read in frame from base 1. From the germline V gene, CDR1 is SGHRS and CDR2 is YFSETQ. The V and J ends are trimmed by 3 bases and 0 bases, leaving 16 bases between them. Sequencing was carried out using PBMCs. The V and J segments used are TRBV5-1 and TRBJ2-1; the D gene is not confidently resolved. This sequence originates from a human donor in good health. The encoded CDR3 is CASSSTLVASSYNEQFF. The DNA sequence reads TGCGCCAGCAGCTCAACCCTTGTGGCAAGCTCCTACAATGAGCAGTTCTTC.